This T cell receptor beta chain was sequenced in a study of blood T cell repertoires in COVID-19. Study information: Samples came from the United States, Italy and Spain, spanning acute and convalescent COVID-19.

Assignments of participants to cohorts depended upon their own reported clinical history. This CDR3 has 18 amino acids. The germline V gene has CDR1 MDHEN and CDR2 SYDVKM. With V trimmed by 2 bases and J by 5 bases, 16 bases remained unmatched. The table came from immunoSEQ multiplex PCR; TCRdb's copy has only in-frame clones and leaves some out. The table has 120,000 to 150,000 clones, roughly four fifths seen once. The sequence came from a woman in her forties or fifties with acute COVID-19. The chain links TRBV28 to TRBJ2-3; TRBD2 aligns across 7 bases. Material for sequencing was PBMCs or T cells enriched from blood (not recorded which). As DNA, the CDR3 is TGTGCCAGCAGTTTAATTTCTCCCAGGGCTAGCGGAAAAGATACGCAGTATTTT. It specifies CASSLISPRASGKDTQYF. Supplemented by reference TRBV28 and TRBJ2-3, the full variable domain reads DVKVTQSSRYLVKRTGEKVFLECVQDMDHENMFWYRQDPGLGLRLIYFSYDVKMKEKGDIPEGYSVSREKKERFSLILESASTNQTSMYLCASSLISPRASGKDTQYFGPGTRLTVL.